The 5 T cell receptor beta chains below come from one sample, sequenced in a study of cytomegalovirus exposure and HLA in healthy donors. Amplification used 60 Vbeta primers and 13 Jbeta primers. Clones were read by immunoSEQ multiplex PCR, and TCRdb kept only the in-frame ones, dropping some. Found here are about 130,000 clones, almost 85% of them singletons; the top ten hold 2.7%. Sequencing was carried out using PBMCs. These receptors all stem from a boy between 2 and 10 years old in good health and CMV-seronegative.

This chain connects TRBV27 to TRBJ2-7, with 9 bases matching TRBD2. V trimming: 6 bases; J trimming: 3 bases; junction bases outside the gene matches: 9. The germline V gene encodes CDR1 MNHEY and CDR2 SMNVEV (reference sequence). CDR3 length: 15 residues. This chain's CDR3 is CASSFSGGRYYEQYF. The CDR3 DNA sequence: TGTGCCAGCAGCTTCAGCGGGGGGCGTTACTACGAGCAGTACTTC.

The chain recombines TRBV10-3 with TRBJ1-2; D may be TRBD1 (6 bases). Deletions cut 3 bases from V and 5 bases from J, with 13 bases between. This CDR3 is built from 14 residues. CDR1 and CDR2 (germline): ENHRY, SYGVKD. This CDR3 is CAISDIRDKYGYTF. CDR3 sequence (DNA): TGTGCCATCAGTGACATCCGGGACAAGTATGGCTACACCTTC.

V and J are TRBV7-3 and TRBJ2-1; the D gene is possibly TRBD2 (5 bases). The length of the CDR3 is 20 residues. Germline values: CDR1 SGHTA, CDR2 FQGTGA. The V gene lost 2 bases and the J gene lost 7 bases, with 30 bases spanning the gap. The CDR3 sequence: CASSLSGPRVVRHTGNEQFF. The CDR3 DNA reads TGTGCCAGCAGCTTATCTGGTCCCCGGGTTGTCAGGCACACGGGGAATGAGCAGTTCTTC.

The chain employs TRBV6-1 and TRBJ2-1, with D perhaps matching TRBD2 (5 bases). Germline V gives CDR1 MNHNS, CDR2 SASEGT. There are 13 residues in the CDR3. V lost 4 bases and J lost 10, with 14 bases in between. The CDR3 sequence is CASSVLRTGEQFF. The DNA for the CDR3 is TGTGCCAGCAGTGTTCTCCGGACGGGGGAGCAGTTCTTC.

The rearrangement joins TRBV30 to TRBJ1-2; no definite D call. V lost 0 bases, J lost 8 bases, and 22 bases lay in between. CDR1 is GTSNPN, CDR2 SVGIG, per germline (reference sequence). The CDR3 runs 16 residues. The CDR3: CAWSVRLQPLEGGYTF. The CDR3 nucleotides are TGTGCCTGGAGTGTACGGTTGCAGCCACTCGAGGGAGGCTACACCTTC.